Listed below are T cell receptor beta chains from one sample, sequenced in a study of T and B cells in COVID-19 patients. MiXCR, run by TCRdb on the multiplex PCR reads, gives a single entry per CDR3 protein. The table includes 14,000 or so distinct CDR3 sequences, 28% detected once. The source material was blood. The source of these receptors is a human donor who had recovered from COVID-19. Each CDR3 is given with its conserved first and last residue. A D gene is named only where the DNA matches it firmly. Clone sizes are given selectively: once, few, many, or a class where the clone is expanded.

v_gene	abundance	j_gene	d_gene	CDR3nt	CDR3aa
TRBV5-6	many	TRBJ2-3	-	TGTGCCAGCAGCTTAAGGGACGCTAGCACAGATACGCAGTATTTT	CASSLRDASTDTQYF
TRBV30	medium-sized	TRBJ2-7	-	TGTGCCTGGAACACAAACGGTGGCGAGCAGTACTTC	CAWNTNGGEQYF
TRBV30	many	TRBJ1-2	-	TGTGCCTGGACCTATAACGCGGGCCCAGGCTATGGCTACACCTTC	CAWTYNAGPGYGYTF
TRBV11-2	-	TRBJ2-6	-	TGTGCCAGCAGCCTAGGGGTAGGGAGAGGCGCTGGGGCCAACGTCCTGACTTTC	CASSLGVGRGAGANVLTF
TRBV6-2/TRBV6-3	few	TRBJ2-7	TRBD2	TGTGCCAGCAGTTACGATCTAGCGGGCAGCTCCTACGAGCAGTACTTC	CASSYDLAGSSYEQYF
TRBV20-1	-	TRBJ2-5	TRBD2	TGCAGTGCTGTCCGGACTAGCGGATTCCAAGAGACCCAGTACTTC	CSAVRTSGFQETQYF
TRBV6-5	few	TRBJ1-1	-	TGTGCCAGCAGTTCCATGGCAGAAGCTTTCTTT	CASSSMAEAFF
TRBV19	medium-sized	TRBJ1-6	-	TGTGCCAGTAACAGTGGAGGACACCCTAATTCACCCCTCCACTTT	CASNSGGHPNSPLHF
TRBV7-9	few	TRBJ2-5	-	TGTGCCAGCAGCTTAGCAGGGGGGGGATACCAAGAGACCCAGTACTTC	CASSLAGGGYQETQYF
TRBV30	few	TRBJ1-4	TRBD1	TGTGCCTGGAGTGTCCAGCCCGGGACAGGGGGGATTTTT	CAWSVQPGTGGIF
TRBV13	-	TRBJ1-5	-	TGTGCCAGCAGCTTTGGAGGGACTCAGCCCCAGCATTTT	CASSFGGTQPQHF
TRBV18	many	TRBJ2-7	-	TGTGCCAGCTCACCACCTCGGGGGTTTGGCAAAGCCTACGAGCAGTACTTC	CASSPPRGFGKAYEQYF
TRBV5-4	many	TRBJ2-3	TRBD2	TGTGCCAGCAGCAAACTAGCGGGGGGGGTCACAGATACGCAGTATTTT	CASSKLAGGVTDTQYF
TRBV6-4	many	TRBJ2-3	-	TGTGCCAGCGCCCCGGTTGGCCGCACAGATACGCAGTATTTT	CASAPVGRTDTQYF
TRBV10-3	-	TRBJ2-4	TRBD2	TGTGCCATCGGGACTAGTAACATTCAGTACTTC	CAIGTSNIQYF
TRBV6-1	few	TRBJ1-5	-	TGTGCCAGCCTCCCCCAGGGAGGGAATCAGCCCCAGCATTTT	CASLPQGGNQPQHF
TRBV19	many	TRBJ1-5	TRBD1	TGTGCCAGTAGTATCGACAGGGGAAGGGGTCAGCCCCAGCATTTT	CASSIDRGRGQPQHF
TRBV13	-	TRBJ1-1	TRBD1	TGTGCCAGCAGCCGGAGGGACAGAGGAGTATCGAACACTGAAGCTTTCTTT	CASSRRDRGVSNTEAFF
TRBV7-9	-	TRBJ1-2	-	TGTGCCAGCAGCGCCCCGGTTGGGGGTTACTCACTGGGCTACACCTTC	CASSAPVGGYSLGYTF
TRBV27	many	TRBJ2-5	TRBD1	TGTGCCAGCAGTTTTGGGGGACAGGGGAAAGAGACCCAGTACTTC	CASSFGGQGKETQYF
TRBV5-5	many	TRBJ2-1	TRBD2	TGTGCCAGCAGCTTGGAACTGAGGACTAGCGGACAAAACAATGAGCAGTTCTTC	CASSLELRTSGQNNEQFF
TRBV7-2	-	TRBJ2-2	-	TGTGCCAGCAGCTTAGCGCGGCTAGCCAACACCGGGGAGCTGTTTTTT	CASSLARLANTGELFF
TRBV27	-	TRBJ1-1	-	TGTGCCAGCAGTGTCCGGGACGGGGTTTACCCCTCAATGAACACTGAAGCTTTCTTT	CASSVRDGVYPSMNTEAFF
TRBV6-5	-	TRBJ2-2	TRBD2	TGTGCCAGCAGGATAGCGGGAGGGATCACCGGGGAGCTGTTTTTT	CASRIAGGITGELFF
TRBV5-1	-	TRBJ2-5	TRBD1	TGCGCCAGCAGCTTGTTAGGGACAGGGCAAGAGACCCAGTACTTC	CASSLLGTGQETQYF
TRBV27	-	TRBJ1-2	-	TGTGCCAGCAGCACATCGGGAAAAGGCTACACCTTC	CASSTSGKGYTF
TRBV18	-	TRBJ2-1	TRBD1	TGTGCCAGTCTTCCGGGCGGGACAGGGTATAAAAATGAGCAGTTCTTC	CASLPGGTGYKNEQFF
TRBV19	many	TRBJ1-2	-	TGTGCCAGTAGTATGGGGGGGCGTCCACCATATGGCTACACCTTC	CASSMGGRPPYGYTF
TRBV7-9	-	TRBJ1-6	-	TGTGCCAGCAGTTCTATGGCCGGTAATTCACCCCTCCACTTT	CASSSMAGNSPLHF
TRBV12-3/TRBV12-4	-	TRBJ2-7	TRBD2	TGTGCCAGCAGTTTTGTTCCAGCGGGAGGGAACGAGCAGTACTTC	CASSFVPAGGNEQYF
TRBV18	medium-sized	TRBJ2-6	TRBD2	TGTGCCAGCTCACCAAGGTTAGGACTAGGGTACGCTGGGGCCAACGTCCTGACTTTC	CASSPRLGLGYAGANVLTF
TRBV6-1	-	TRBJ2-7	TRBD1	TGTGCCAGCAAGGGGGCTACCTACGAGCAGTACTTC	CASKGATYEQYF
TRBV27	few	TRBJ2-5	TRBD1	TGTGCCAGCAGGGATCACTACGGGACAGGGGAAGGAGAGACCCAGTACTTC	CASRDHYGTGEGETQYF
TRBV13	many	TRBJ1-6	-	TGTGCCAGCAGCCGAACAGGTTATAATTCACCCCTCCACTTT	CASSRTGYNSPLHF
TRBV20-1	once	TRBJ1-1	-	TGCAGTGCTAGGGCCTCGGAGGGGGGCCGAGACACTGAAGCTTTCTTT	CSARASEGGRDTEAFF
TRBV6-4	-	TRBJ1-5	TRBD1	TGTGCCAGTTCCCAGGGGGCAAATCAGCCCCAGCATTTT	CASSQGANQPQHF
TRBV18	medium-sized	TRBJ2-1	-	TGTGCCAGCTCACTCTGGAGGGGCGGTAACAATGAGCAGTTCTTC	CASSLWRGGNNEQFF
TRBV10-3	few	TRBJ2-3	TRBD1	TGTGCCATCAGCCCCCGGGACAGGGGGCCCGATACGCAGTATTTT	CAISPRDRGPDTQYF
TRBV6-6	medium-sized	TRBJ2-2	TRBD1	TGTGCCAGCAGACAGGGGGGTCGAAACACCGGGGAGCTGTTTTTT	CASRQGGRNTGELFF
TRBV6-4	many	TRBJ2-5	TRBD2	TGTGCCAGCAGTCGGCGGGGGGCGAAAGAGACCCAGTACTTC	CASSRRGAKETQYF
TRBV7-9	few	TRBJ2-7	-	TGTGCCAGCAGCTCGTTACTCTACGAGCAGTACTTC	CASSSLLYEQYF
TRBV13	few	TRBJ2-7	-	TGTGCCAGCAGCTCCCGGGTCCCTGGGCCCTACGAGCAGTACTTC	CASSSRVPGPYEQYF
TRBV24-1	few	TRBJ2-1	-	TGTGCCACCAGTGACCCGGGGAAGGGGGGTGAGCAGTTCTTC	CATSDPGKGGEQFF
TRBV6-5	-	TRBJ2-1	TRBD2	TGTGCCAGCAGTGGCGGGACTAGCGGAGCCTACAATGAGCAGTTCTTC	CASSGGTSGAYNEQFF
TRBV7-2	-	TRBJ1-2	-	TGTGCCAGCAGCTTTACGACCTATGGCTACACCTTC	CASSFTTYGYTF
TRBV5-5	-	TRBJ1-1	-	TGTGCCAGCAGCTTGGGAGTGTTGGGGAACACTGAAGCTTTCTTT	CASSLGVLGNTEAFF
TRBV5-4	-	TRBJ1-2	-	TGTGCCAGCAAGGTGTCGGATAACTATGGCTACACCTTC	CASKVSDNYGYTF
TRBV30	few	TRBJ1-1	-	TGTGCCTGGAGTTCGAGCCAGGGCATAAACACTGAAGCTTTCTTT	CAWSSSQGINTEAFF
TRBV29-1	medium-sized	TRBJ2-7	-	TGCAGCGTTGAAAAACAGCGTGGGACCTACGAGCAGTACTTC	CSVEKQRGTYEQYF
TRBV6-1	few	TRBJ2-3	-	TGTGCCAGCAGTTCGACGAAAGATACGCAGTATTTT	CASSSTKDTQYF
TRBV5-6	medium-sized	TRBJ2-2	TRBD2	TGTGCCAGCAGCTTGGTGGCTAGCGGTCACGCGAACACCGGGGAGCTGTTTTTT	CASSLVASGHANTGELFF
TRBV6-5	-	TRBJ1-1	TRBD1	TGTGCCAGCAGCTTCTACCAGGGGGACACTGAAGCTTTCTTT	CASSFYQGDTEAFF
TRBV14	-	TRBJ2-1	-	TGTGCCAGCGCCAGGACGATGGACTGGTTCTTC	CASARTMDWFF
TRBV13	many	TRBJ1-2	TRBD1	TGTGCCAGCAGCACCAGGGGGAACTATGGCTACACCTTC	CASSTRGNYGYTF